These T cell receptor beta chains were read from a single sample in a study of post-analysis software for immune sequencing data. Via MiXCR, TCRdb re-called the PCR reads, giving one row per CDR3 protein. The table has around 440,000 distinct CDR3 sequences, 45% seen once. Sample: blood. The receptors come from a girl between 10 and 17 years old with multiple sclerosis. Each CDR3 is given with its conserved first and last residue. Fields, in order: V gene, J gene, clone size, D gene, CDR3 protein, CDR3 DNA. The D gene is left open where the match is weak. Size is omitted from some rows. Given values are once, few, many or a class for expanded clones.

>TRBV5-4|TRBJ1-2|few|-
CASSLGQTYYGYTF
TGTGCCAGCAGCTTGGGACAGACCTACTATGGCTACACCTTC
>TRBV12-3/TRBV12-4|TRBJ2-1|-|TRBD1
CASSFWDSPRNEQFF
TGTGCCAGCAGTTTTTGGGACAGTCCTCGGAATGAGCAGTTCTTC
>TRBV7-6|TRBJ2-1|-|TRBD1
CASSGPRRTGAGNEQFF
TGTGCCAGCAGCGGCCCCCGAAGGACAGGGGCGGGGAATGAGCAGTTCTTC
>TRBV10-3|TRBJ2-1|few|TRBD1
CAISGGQGDSDEQFF
TGTGCCATCAGCGGTGGACAGGGGGATAGCGATGAGCAGTTCTTC
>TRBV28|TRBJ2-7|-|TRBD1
CASTLRQGAFSLSGSYEQYF
TGTGCCAGCACCCTCCGACAGGGGGCCTTCTCTTTGTCGGGCTCCTACGAGCAGTACTTC
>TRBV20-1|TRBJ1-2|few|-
CSASARGARDIYGYTF
TGCAGTGCTAGCGCAAGGGGGGCCAGAGACATCTATGGCTACACCTTC
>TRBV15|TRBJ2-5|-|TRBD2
CATSMGLAQETQYF
TGTGCCACCAGCATGGGACTAGCCCAAGAGACCCAGTACTTC
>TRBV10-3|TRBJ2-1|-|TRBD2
CAISGLAANGNEQFF
TGTGCCATCAGTGGACTAGCGGCCAATGGGAATGAGCAGTTCTTC
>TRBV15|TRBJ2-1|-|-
CATSRPTLASAEFF
TGTGCCACCAGCAGACCAACCCTTGCTAGCGCGGAGTTCTTC
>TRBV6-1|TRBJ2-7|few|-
CASGGRQGSYEQYF
TGTGCCAGCGGGGGGCGACAGGGATCCTACGAGCAGTACTTC
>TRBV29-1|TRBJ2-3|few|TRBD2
CSVGTSGRADTQYF
TGCAGCGTGGGGACTAGCGGGAGGGCGGATACGCAGTATTTT
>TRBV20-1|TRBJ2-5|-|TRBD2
CSALVSGRQQETQYF
TGCAGTGCGCTGGTGAGCGGGAGACAACAAGAGACCCAGTACTTC
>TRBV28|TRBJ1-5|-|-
CAGSLGGGFQHF
TGTGCCGGCAGTTTAGGTGGAGGGTTCCAGCATTTT
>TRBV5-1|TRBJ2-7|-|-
CASSFDRFYEQYF
TGCGCCAGCAGCTTTGACAGATTTTACGAGCAGTACTTC
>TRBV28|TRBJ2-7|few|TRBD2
CASSSPFSGRDSYEQYF
TGTGCCAGCAGTTCTCCCTTTAGCGGGAGGGACTCCTACGAGCAGTACTTC
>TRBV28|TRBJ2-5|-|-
CASSPAMGAETQYF
TGTGCCAGCAGTCCTGCGATGGGGGCAGAGACCCAGTACTTC
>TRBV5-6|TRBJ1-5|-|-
CASSSGHYSNQPQHF
TGTGCCAGCAGCTCCGGACACTATAGCAATCAGCCCCAGCATTTT
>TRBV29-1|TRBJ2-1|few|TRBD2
CSVVFSGRGNEQFF
TGCAGCGTTGTTTTTAGCGGGAGGGGCAATGAGCAGTTCTTC
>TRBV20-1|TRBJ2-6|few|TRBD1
CSAATGGFGANVLTF
TGCAGTGCAGCGACAGGGGGCTTTGGGGCCAACGTCCTGACTTTC
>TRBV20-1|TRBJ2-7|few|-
CSARGRAIYEQYF
TGCAGTGCTAGAGGGCGAGCGATCTACGAGCAGTACTTC
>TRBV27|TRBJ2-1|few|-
CASSPLVDTSREQFF
TGTGCCAGCAGTCCCTTGGTAGACACTAGCCGGGAGCAGTTCTTC
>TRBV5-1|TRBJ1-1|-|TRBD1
CASSYGQGISHTEAFF
TGCGCCAGCAGCTACGGACAGGGTATTTCCCACACTGAAGCTTTCTTT
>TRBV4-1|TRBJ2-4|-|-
CASSQEGLNIQYF
TGCGCCAGCAGCCAAGAGGGACTAAACATTCAGTACTTC
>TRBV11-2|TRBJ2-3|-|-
CASSLGPTTDTQYF
TGTGCCAGCAGCTTAGGGCCCACCACAGATACGCAGTATTTT
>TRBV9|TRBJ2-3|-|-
CASSVVSPGTTDTQYF
TGTGCCAGCAGCGTAGTCTCACCCGGGACCACAGATACGCAGTATTTT
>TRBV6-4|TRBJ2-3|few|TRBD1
CASSDGTGHSTDTQYF
TGTGCCAGCAGTGACGGGACAGGCCATAGCACAGATACGCAGTATTTT
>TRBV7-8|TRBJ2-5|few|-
CASSHTQETQYF
TGTGCCAGCAGCCACACCCAAGAGACCCAGTACTTC
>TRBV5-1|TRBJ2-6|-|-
CASSPSPYSSGTNVLTF
TGCGCCAGCAGCCCCAGCCCTTACAGCTCTGGGACCAACGTCCTGACTTTC
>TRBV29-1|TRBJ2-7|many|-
CSISDYAYEQYF
TGCAGTATTAGCGATTACGCCTACGAGCAGTACTTC
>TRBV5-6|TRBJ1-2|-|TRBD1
CASSPRQGYYGHTF
TGTGCCAGCAGCCCGCGACAGGGGTATTATGGCCACACCTTC
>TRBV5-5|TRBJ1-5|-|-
CASSPQGVRQPQHF
TGTGCCAGCAGCCCCCAGGGAGTGAGGCAGCCCCAGCATTTT
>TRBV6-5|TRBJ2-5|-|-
CASTGGRQTQYF
TGTGCCAGCACCGGGGGCCGGCAGACCCAGTACTTC
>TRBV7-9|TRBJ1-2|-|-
CASSLEAGFGYTF
TGTGCCAGCAGCTTAGAGGCAGGGTTTGGCTACACCTTC
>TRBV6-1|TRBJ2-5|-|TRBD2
CASSEWGGLVNRETQYF
TGTGCCAGCAGTGAATGGGGAGGACTAGTTAATCGAGAGACCCAGTACTTC
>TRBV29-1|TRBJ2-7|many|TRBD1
CSVVPPRQGATYEQYF
TGCAGCGTTGTCCCTCCCAGACAGGGGGCGACCTACGAGCAGTACTTC
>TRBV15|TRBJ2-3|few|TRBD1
CATSRDPPGTGFEDTQYF
TGTGCCACCAGCAGAGACCCCCCCGGGACAGGGTTCGAAGATACGCAGTATTTT